This passage covers 2 T cell receptor beta chains from one sample sequenced in a study of cytotoxic CD8 clonotypes in ibrutinib-treated CLL. Here immunoSEQ multiplex PCR was the method, and the copy in TCRdb shows in-frame clones only, minus some. The top ten hold approximately 3.5% of the sample, which has approximately 130,000 clones, around 80% seen once. This material consisted of PBMCs, taken after 24 months of ibrutinib treatment. These receptors all come from a human donor with chronic lymphocytic leukemia.

The chain couples TRBV7-8 to TRBJ1-4, with D uncertain. Trimming took off 5 bases at V and 0 bases at J, with 13 bases between the two ends. The CDR3 is 16 residues long. Per germline, CDR1 SGHVS and CDR2 FQNEAQ. CDR3 loop: CASSPGRPTTNEKLFF. The CDR3 DNA sequence: TGTGCCAGCAGCCCGGGCCGCCCTACAACTAATGAAAAACTGTTTTTT.

V usage is TRBV6-1 and J usage is TRBJ2-3; 8 bases fit TRBD2. V dropped 3 bases and J dropped 5; count of bases not matched to a gene: 7. Germline CDR1 is MNHNS and CDR2 is SASEGT. The CDR3 is 15 amino acids. The CDR3 DNA reads as TGTGCCAGCAGTGAGGGACTAGGAACGGGAGATACGCAGTATTTT. This encodes CASSEGLGTGDTQYF.